This passage covers 15 T cell receptor beta chains from one sample sequenced in a study of Graves' ophthalmopathy and Graves' hyperthyroidism (dated by TCRdb to the late 2010s). TCRdb lists the instrument as Illumina HiSeq 2000. TCR beta CDR3 regions were amplified from RNA transcripts for repertoire sequencing. A first-round RT-PCR used HTBI primers with the Qiagen OneStep RT-PCR kit, followed by a second-round multiplex PCR, size selection and purification. TCRdb handled the public reads itself, with Q25 trimming in fastp and clone calling in MiXCR, and kept productive beta chains. Rows are unified per CDR3 protein, each entry keeping the most common DNA and genes. A total of 350,000 to 450,000 distinct CDR3 sequences appear in this sample, approximately 16% of them only once. Roughly 1.4% of the sample is in the top ten clones. What was sequenced was peripheral blood. The source is a woman aged 18-30 years with Graves' ophthalmopathy. Donor details come from another sample of the same person, matched by shared clones.

This clonotype was recorded many times. The chain recombines TRBV11-3 with TRBJ2-2; D remains unclear. Deletions cut 9 bases from V and 7 bases from J, with 9 bases between. This CDR3 has 11 amino acids. Per germline, CDR1 SGHNT and CDR2 YENEEA. The CDR3 region is CASGRGGELFF. The CDR3 DNA sequence: TGTGCCAGTGGACGCGGCGGGGAGCTGTTTTTT.

This clonotype came up many times. The genes are TRBV7-2 and TRBJ1-2; D gene unclear. CDR1 is SGHTA, CDR2 FQGNSA, per germline. V lost 1 base and J 6 bases, leaving 18 bases between the germline ends. The CDR3 is made up of 16 amino acids. The CDR3: CASSLGFDGRTDGYTF. DNA of the CDR3: TGTGCCAGCAGCTTAGGATTCGACGGACGCACAGATGGCTACACCTTC.

The CDR3 DNA is TGTGCCAGCAGCCAAGATTTTGCTAGCGGGAGAAGAAACACCGGGGAGCTGTTTTTT. Translation: CASSQDFASGRRNTGELFF. V is TRBV4-2 and J is TRBJ2-2; 10 bases line up with TRBD2. The CDR3 is 19 amino acids. CDR1 is LGHNA and CDR2 is YNFKEQ in the germline V gene. V lost 0 bases and J lost 2; bases outside the gene matches: 9.

This clonotype was detected ten times or more. The rearrangement uses TRBV7-3 and TRBJ2-5; D gene unclear. CDR3 size: 13 residues. Germline lookup yields CDR1 SGHTA and CDR2 FQGTGA. V was cut by 4 bases and J by 2 bases, with 8 bases left in between. CDR3 nucleotides: TGTGCCAGCAGCTCCGGAATACAAGAGACCCAGTACTTC. Translated, it gives CASSSGIQETQYF. The full variable domain, in which reference TRBV7-3 and TRBJ2-5 provide the parts outside the CDR3, is GAGVSQTPSNKVTEKGKYVELRCDPISGHTALYWYRQSLGQGPEFLIYFQGTGAADDSGLPNDRFFAVRPEGSVSTLKIQRTERGDSAVYLCASSSGIQETQYFGPGTRLLVL.

This clonotype has just a few counts. This rearrangement joins TRBV28 to TRBJ1-2; D possibly corresponds to TRBD1 (6 bases). Trimming took 9 bases from V and 6 from J, leaving 23 bases between them. This CDR3 comprises 15 residues. Per germline, CDR1 MDHEN and CDR2 SYDVKM. This CDR3 is CASRYSRDIINGYTF. The CDR3 bases are TGTGCCAGTCGATATTCAAGGGACATCATCAATGGCTACACCTTC.

This clonotype was seen many times. The CDR3 sequence: CASSLVGTGNSPLHF. CDR3 coding DNA: TGTGCCAGCAGCTTAGTAGGGACAGGGAACTCACCCCTCCACTTT. The V call is TRBV7-2, the J call TRBJ1-6; 9 nucleotides agree with TRBD1. CDR3 size: 15 residues. CDR1 and CDR2 from the germline V gene are SGHTA and FQGNSA. Losses at the gene ends were 1 base for V and 10 bases for J; bases not matched to a gene: 5.

This clonotype was detected ten times or more. The CDR3 sequence is CASSLTASGKETQYF. In nucleotides, the CDR3 is TGTGCCAGCAGCTTAACAGCTAGCGGTAAAGAGACCCAGTACTTC. The genes are TRBV7-3 and TRBJ2-5; 7 bases map to TRBD2. Germline lookup yields CDR1 SGHTA and CDR2 FQGTGA. V lost 0 bases, J lost 3 bases, and 4 bases stayed unmatched. CDR3 size: 15 residues.

This clonotype was recorded many times. CDR3 in amino acids: CASSYSAGMNTEAFF. CDR3 coding DNA: TGTGCCAGCAGTTACTCGGCAGGGATGAACACTGAAGCTTTCTTT. The chain uses TRBV6-2 or TRBV6-3 and TRBJ1-1, with D tentatively TRBD1 (5 bases). The CDR3 has 15 residues. Per germline, CDR1 MNHEY and CDR2 SVGEGT. V lost 0 bases to trimming and J lost 0 bases, with 8 bases between them.

This clonotype has ten or more counts. The rearrangement joins TRBV15 to TRBJ1-5; 7 bases match TRBD1. After removal of 2 bases from V and 3 bases from J, the junction contained 7 bases not matched to a gene. CDR1 LNHNV and CDR2 YYDKDF come from the germline V gene (reference sequence). The CDR3 loop spans 16 amino acids. CDR3 loop: CATSRRPTGPNQPQHF. In nucleotides, the CDR3 is TGTGCCACCAGCAGACGACCGACAGGGCCCAATCAGCCCCAGCATTTT. Filled out from reference TRBV15 and TRBJ1-5, the complete variable domain reads DAMVIQNPRYQVTQFGKPVTLSCSQTLNHNVMYWYQQKSSQAPKLLFHYYDKDFNNEADTPDNFQSRRPNTSFCFLDIRSPGLGDTAMYLCATSRRPTGPNQPQHFGDGTRLSIL.

Many counts were recorded for this clonotype. This chain links TRBV6-5 with TRBJ2-7; 9 bases align to TRBD2. The germline V gene has CDR1 MNHEY and CDR2 SVGAGI. The V and J ends lost 6 bases and 1 base, in that order; junction bases with no gene match: 7. The CDR3 runs 15 residues. The chain's CDR3 is CASRAFSGSSYEQYF. DNA of the CDR3: TGTGCCAGCAGGGCTTTTAGCGGGAGTTCCTACGAGCAGTACTTC.

This clonotype was counted many times. This chain uses TRBV27 with TRBJ1-1, with D unresolved. V was cut by 4 bases and J by 0 bases, with 12 bases left in between. This CDR3 is built from 15 residues. Per germline, CDR1 MNHEY and CDR2 SMNVEV (reference sequence). The CDR3 DNA is TGTGCCAGCAGTTCCCCCGAAGGTCTGAACACTGAAGCTTTCTTT. The encoded protein is CASSSPEGLNTEAFF.

This clonotype was picked up many times. The V and J genes are TRBV6-2 or TRBV6-3 and TRBJ2-2; TRBD1 matches 7 bases. V was pared by 8 bases and J by 5 bases, with 5 bases of the junction left unmatched. The CDR3 spans 13 residues. Germline-derived CDR1 and CDR2 are MNHEY and SVGEGT. DNA of the CDR3: TGTGCCAGCCGAAACAGGGGAACCGGGGAGCTGTTTTTT. Its translation is CASRNRGTGELFF.

Only a few counts were recorded for this clonotype. The rearrangement joins TRBV4-3 to TRBJ2-6; D is undetermined. CDR3 length: 16 residues. The germline V and J ends were trimmed by 4 bases and 1 base, with 11 bases remaining between them. Germline CDR1 reads LGHNA; CDR2 reads YSLEER. CDR3 loop: CASSPNPWSGANVLTF. The CDR3 coding sequence is TGCGCCAGCAGCCCTAACCCGTGGTCTGGGGCCAACGTCCTGACTTTC.

This clonotype has ten or more counts. The CDR3 DNA follows: TGTGCCAGCAGCCCGACCGGGACCGGGGCCTCCTACGAGCAGTACTTC. This encodes CASSPTGTGASYEQYF. The chain links TRBV6-5 to TRBJ2-7; D may correspond to TRBD1 or TRBD2 (5 bases each). V lost 6 bases to trimming and J lost 0 bases, with 18 bases between them. This CDR3 is 16 amino acids long. Per germline, CDR1 MNHEY and CDR2 SVGAGI.

This clonotype has at least ten counts. The chain has TRBV4-1 and TRBJ2-7, with 7 nucleotides matching TRBD1. The germline V gene has CDR1 MGHRA and CDR2 YSYEKL. The CDR3 extends over 14 amino acids. V lost 4 bases to trimming and J lost 3 bases; unmatched junction nucleotides: 6. CDR3 sequence reads: CASSLRDSNYEQYF. CDR3 nucleotide sequence: TGCGCCAGCAGCCTCCGGGACAGTAACTACGAGCAGTACTTC.